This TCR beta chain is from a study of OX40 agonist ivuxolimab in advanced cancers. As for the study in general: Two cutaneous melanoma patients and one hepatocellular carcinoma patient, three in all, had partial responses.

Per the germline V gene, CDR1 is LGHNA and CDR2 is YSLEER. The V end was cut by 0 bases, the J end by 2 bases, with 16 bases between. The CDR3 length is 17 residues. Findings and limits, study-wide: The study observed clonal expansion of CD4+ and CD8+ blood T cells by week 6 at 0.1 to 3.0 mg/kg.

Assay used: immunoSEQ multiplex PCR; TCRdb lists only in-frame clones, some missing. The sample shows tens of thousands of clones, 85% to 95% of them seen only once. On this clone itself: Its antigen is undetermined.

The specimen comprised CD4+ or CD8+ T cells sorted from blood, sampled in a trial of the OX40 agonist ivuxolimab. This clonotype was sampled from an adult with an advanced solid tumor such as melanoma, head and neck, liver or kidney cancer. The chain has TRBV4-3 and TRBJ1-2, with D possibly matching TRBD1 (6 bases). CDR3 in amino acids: CASSQEFIGTPNYGYTF. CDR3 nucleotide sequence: TGCGCCAGCAGCCAAGAGTTTATAGGGACACCCAACTATGGCTACACCTTC.